The T cell receptor (beta chain) described here comes from a study of metastatic and nonmetastatic thyroid tumors (dated by TCRdb to the early 2020s). Broadly, across the study: The researchers compared repertoires between peripheral blood samples and tumor or nodule tissue samples from patients with malignant or benign thyroid disease. What the study reported, not specific to this receptor: TCR beta diversity was reported as significantly higher in malignant tumors than in benign nodules, in both blood and tumor samples.

Receptors were amplified or captured by PCR. The sequencing machine was an Illumina HiSeq 4000. High-throughput sequencing was used to profile the TCR beta-chain CDR3 region of every patient. In the source study's methods: The researchers built a classifier to tell apart papillary thyroid cancer patients with distant metastasis, based on CDR3 differences among clinicopathological groups. Repertoire diversity was assessed with the Shannon index, and tumor-blood repertoire similarity with the Morisita-Horn index. The public reads were reprocessed in TCRdb via fastp at Q25 and MiXCR, keeping in-frame beta chains. These V and J calls rely on TCRdb rather than the paper's analysis. This sample holds tens of thousands of clones; 17% were observed only once. Together, the top ten hold roughly 7.1% of the sample. Before undergoing thyroid surgery, none of the patients had been given any kind of treatment. Using T-cell receptor beta sequencing, the researchers looked back retrospectively at clinical samples from patients, gathered between about 2012 and 2018.

For CDR1 and CDR2, the germline V gene (reference sequence) lists DFQATT and SNEGSKA. V trim: 6 bases; J trim: 3 bases; unmatched bases: 10. Spanning cysteine to phenylalanine, the CDR3 consists of 16 amino acids. CDR3 DNA only is kept here, 48 bases in frame from base 1. In regard to this clone: This receptor's antigen is unknown. No much larger clone is present one base from it, and per-base qualities are unavailable.

This clonotype was sampled from a female donor with papillary thyroid cancer or a benign thyroid nodule (not recorded which). Some clones in this sample may be carry-over from other donors' samples. This chain joins TRBV20-1 to TRBJ2-1; 11 of the junction bases match TRBD1. What was sequenced was blood. The CDR3 protein is CSAPPRTGGFYNEQFF. Read as DNA, the sequence is TGCAGTGCGCCTCCCAGGACAGGGGGCTTCTACAATGAGCAGTTCTTC.